One sample yielded the 12 T cell receptor beta chains listed below, sequenced in a study of identical twins (dated by TCRdb to between 2015 and 2016). Library construction relied on 5' RACE. Sequencing used an Illumina HiSeq 2000. The public sequencing data were trimmed at Q25 with fastp and processed into clonotypes with MiXCR by TCRdb, which kept only in-frame beta chains. Every CDR3 protein is listed once, alongside the most common genes and DNA of its rows. For this sample there are some 590,000 distinct CDR3 sequences; approximately 10% appear just once. The ten largest clones capture around 3.1% of the sample. The same data also went into a second study, on yellow fever vaccine responses in identical twins.

Sequenced material: PBMCs. Source of these receptors: a woman younger than 30 in good health.

In its sample, this clonotype was seen many times. The chain carries TRBV7-9 and TRBJ2-7; D not resolved. Per the germline V gene, CDR1 is SEHNR and CDR2 is FQNEAQ (reference sequence). V was trimmed by 4 bases and J by 4 bases, leaving 11 bases between them. The CDR3 is made up of 13 amino acids. In DNA, the CDR3 is TGTGCCAGCAGCTCAAGAGATGGTTACGAGCAGTACTTC. It is translated as CASSSRDGYEQYF.

This clonotype was seen a few times. The chain has TRBV6-1 and TRBJ2-3; TRBD2 agrees at 14 bases. This CDR3 region has 19 residues. With V trimmed by 5 bases and J by 2 bases, 12 bases remained unmatched. In germline, CDR1 is MNHNS, CDR2 SASEGT. This CDR3 reads CASSLDLPGLAGVTDTQYF. For the CDR3, the DNA is TGTGCCAGCAGTCTTGACTTACCGGGACTAGCGGGAGTCACAGATACGCAGTATTTT.

This clonotype was observed a few times. The chain has TRBV5-1 and TRBJ2-1; 7 bases agree with TRBD2. With V trimmed by 4 bases and J by 4 bases, 5 bases remained unmatched. The CDR3 is made up of 14 amino acids. Germline V gene lookup returns CDR1 SGHRS and CDR2 YFSETQ. The CDR3, as DNA: TGCGCCAGCAGCGACGGGACTACATACAATGAGCAGTTCTTC. The encoded protein is CASSDGTTYNEQFF.

V and J are TRBV5-5 and TRBJ2-7; TRBD1 agrees at 11 bases. This CDR3 region has 16 residues. Per germline, CDR1 SGHKS and CDR2 YYEKEE (reference sequence). The trim removed 5 bases at V and 0 bases at J, leaving 7 bases unmatched. CDR3 region: CASSSGQGGSSYEQYF. The CDR3 DNA sequence: TGTGCCAGCAGTTCGGGACAGGGGGGAAGCTCCTACGAGCAGTACTTC. Drawing the rest from reference TRBV5-5 and TRBJ2-7, the complete variable domain is DAGVTQSPTHLIKTRGQQVTLRCSPISGHKSVSWYQQVLGQGPQFIFQYYEKEERGRGNFPDRFSARQFPNYSSELNVNALLLGDSALYLCASSSGQGGSSYEQYFGPGTRLTVT.

This clonotype appeared many times. One end of the junction does not line up with germline, which may come from a read error. The chain is built from TRBV11-2 and TRBJ2-4; D is ambiguous. CDR3 length: 11 residues. CDR1 is SGHAT and CDR2 is FQNNGV in the germline V gene. The CDR3 loop is CASSLGQSPWF. The CDR3 DNA sequence: TGTGCCAGCAGCCTTGGTCAGAGTCCTTGGTTC.

The sample holds many counts of this clonotype. This rearrangement joins TRBV5-1 to TRBJ2-2; 12 positions match TRBD2. V shed 3 bases and J 3 bases; nucleotides not matched to a gene: 6. CDR3 length: 17 amino acids. CDR1 is SGHRS and CDR2 is YFSETQ in the germline V gene. CDR3 amino acids: CASSSPTSGRHTGELFF. The DNA of the CDR3 is TGCGCCAGCAGCTCCCCGACTAGCGGGAGACACACCGGGGAGCTGTTTTTT.

The CDR3: CASSQVRTGRETQYF. CDR3 coding DNA: TGCGCCAGCAGCCAAGTCCGGACGGGGAGGGAGACCCAGTACTTC. The chain links TRBV4-3 to TRBJ2-5; D possibly corresponds to TRBD2 (6 bases). Germline-derived CDR1 and CDR2 are LGHNA and YSLEER. Trimming took off 1 base at V and 5 bases at J, with 14 bases between the two ends. The CDR3 spans 15 residues.

This clonotype was detected only a few times. The chain joins TRBV3-1 to TRBJ1-1; the D is unclear. The CDR3 loop spans 14 amino acids. Germline V gene data show CDR1 as LGHDT and CDR2 as YNNKEL (reference sequence). The V and J ends lost 4 bases and 5 bases respectively, with 14 bases between them. The CDR3 DNA is TGTGCCAGCAGCCTCGCCCCATGGGGTACTGAAGCTTTCTTT. Residues: CASSLAPWGTEAFF. The whole variable domain, filled in from reference TRBV3-1 and TRBJ1-1, reads DTAVSQTPKYLVTQMGNDKSIKCEQNLGHDTMYWYKQDSKKFLKIMFSYNNKELIINETVPNRFSPKSPDKAHLNLHINSLELGDSAVYFCASSLAPWGTEAFFGQGTRLTVV.

This clonotype was observed a few times. This chain joins TRBV28 and TRBJ2-3; 10 bases agree with TRBD1. Germline V lookup: CDR1 MDHEN, CDR2 SYDVKM. After removal of 8 bases from V and 2 bases from J, the junction contained 4 bases not matched to a gene. The CDR3 is 14 amino acids. The CDR3 DNA sequence: TGTGCCAGCCGAGGACAGGGGGACACAGATACGCAGTATTTT. It encodes CASRGQGDTDTQYF.

This clonotype was seen repeatedly, ten times or more. The chain carries TRBV5-4 and TRBJ2-3; 9 bases are a match to TRBD2. CDR3 length: 16 amino acids. Germline V gives CDR1 SGHNT, CDR2 YYREEE (reference sequence). Trimming removed 1 base from V and 2 bases from J; junction bases left unmatched: 5. The CDR3 DNA reads as TGTGCCAGCAGCTTGTGGGTAGCGGGAGACACAGATACGCAGTATTTT. Its protein product is CASSLWVAGDTDTQYF.

This clonotype appeared a few times. The chain employs TRBV3-1 and TRBJ2-7; the D is unclear. The germline V and J ends were trimmed by 5 bases and 7 bases, with 9 bases remaining between them. In germline, CDR1 is LGHDT, CDR2 YNNKEL (reference sequence). The CDR3 is 11 amino acids. The DNA of the CDR3 is TGTGCCAGCAGCTGGGCTGGGGAGCAGTACTTC. Translating it yields CASSWAGEQYF.

V is TRBV5-5 and J is TRBJ1-4; TRBD1 matches at 7 bases. Trimming at V came to 3 bases and at J to 8 bases, leaving 7 bases not matched to a gene. Germline CDR1 SGHKS, CDR2 YYEKEE (reference sequence). CDR3 length: 14 residues. CDR3 nucleotides: TGTGCCAGCAGCTCCGACAGGGTCGGCGAAAAACTGTTTTTT. It specifies CASSSDRVGEKLFF.